The 31 T cell receptor beta chains listed next were all sequenced from one sample in a study of cytomegalovirus exposure and HLA in healthy donors. The method was immunoSEQ multiplex PCR; TCRdb's version includes in-frame clones alone and lacks a portion of them. The sample has 65,000 to 75,000 clones; 94% are singletons. Sequences were obtained from PBMCs. The receptors shown here come from a woman aged 18-29 years in good health and CMV-seropositive.

V is TRBV9 and J is TRBJ1-3; TRBD1 agrees at 7 bases. Germline V gene sequence: CDR1 SGDLS, CDR2 YYNGEE. The CDR3 is 15 amino acids. V lost 3 bases to trimming and J lost 7 bases; unmatched junction nucleotides: 10. The CDR3 coding sequence is TGTGCCAGCAGCGCCCAGGGGGGAGGATGGAACACCATATATTTT. Residues: CASSAQGGGWNTIYF.

The V gene is TRBV10-2, the J gene TRBJ2-5; 11 bases map to TRBD2. Germline V lookup: CDR1 WSHSY, CDR2 SAAADI. The CDR3 is 16 residues long. V shed 7 bases, J shed 1 base, and the junction held 8 bases outside the gene matches. The CDR3 bases are TGCGCCAGCACTAGACTAGCGGGGTCCACCCAAGAGACCCAGTACTTC. Translated, it gives CASTRLAGSTQETQYF.

The V and J genes are TRBV2 and TRBJ2-5; D not certain. CDR1 is SNHLY and CDR2 is FYNNEI in the germline V gene. CDR3 length: 12 amino acids. The V and J ends lost 2 bases and 4 bases respectively, with 5 bases between them. CDR3 DNA sequence: TGTGCCAGCAGTGAAATCAGAGAGACCCAGTACTTC. Amino acid sequence: CASSEIRETQYF.

J is TRBJ1-2 and V is TRBV2; D remains ambiguous. The V and J ends lost 4 bases and 8 bases respectively, with 11 bases between them. Germline CDR1 is SNHLY and CDR2 is FYNNEI. The CDR3 covers 12 residues. CDR3 DNA: TGTGCCAGCAGTGCGTTTCGGAGAGGCTACACCTTC. Translation: CASSAFRRGYTF.

V usage is TRBV5-1 and J usage is TRBJ2-7, with 12 bases that match TRBD2. There are 17 residues in the CDR3. J lost 3 bases, V lost 3 bases, and 10 bases had no gene match. Germline CDR1 and CDR2: SGHRS and YFSETQ. CDR3 sequence reads: CASSSTSGGPALYEQYF. The CDR3 DNA is TGCGCCAGCAGCTCGACTAGCGGGGGACCCGCCCTCTACGAGCAGTACTTC.

The sample holds a few counts of this clone. The chain couples TRBV7-9 to TRBJ2-3; D call uncertain. Germline loops: CDR1 SEHNR, CDR2 FQNEAQ (reference sequence). The CDR3 sequence is 14 residues long. Trimming cost V 3 bases and J 4 bases, with 11 bases left between them. CDR3 residues: CASSLSTSADTQYF. The CDR3 bases are TGTGCCAGCAGCTTGTCTACTTCGGCAGATACGCAGTATTTT.

Here the CDR3 DNA reads TGCAGCGTTGGGACTAGCCAAGAGACCCAGTACTTC. Protein sequence: CSVGTSQETQYF. This sequence joins TRBV29-1 and TRBJ2-5, with 7 nucleotides matching TRBD2. The V gene's germline CDR1 is SQVTM and CDR2 ANQGSEA. The CDR3 consists of 12 residues. V was clipped by 4 bases and J by 1 base; unmatched bases: 0.

This sequence joins TRBV4-1 and TRBJ1-5, with 9 positions matching TRBD1. Germline CDR1 is MGHRA and CDR2 is YSYEKL. Losses at the gene ends were 3 bases for V and 8 bases for J; bases not matched to a gene: 8. The CDR3 totals 15 residues. CDR3 amino acids: CASSHTGGSGEPQHF. The CDR3 nucleotides are TGCGCCAGCAGCCACACAGGGGGCTCTGGAGAGCCCCAGCATTTT.

V usage is TRBV5-4 and J usage is TRBJ2-1; 15 bases map to TRBD2. V dropped 4 bases and J dropped 8; count of bases not matched to a gene: 4. Germline CDR1 is SGHNT and CDR2 is YYREEE (reference sequence). The CDR3 totals 15 residues. The CDR3 sequence is CASSRTSGGGDEQFF. The CDR3 coding sequence is TGTGCCAGCAGCCGGACTAGCGGGGGGGGAGATGAGCAGTTCTTC.

This clone was recorded once. The CDR3 nucleotides are TGTGCCACCTCCGGGACAGAGAACACTGAAGCTTTCTTT. It specifies CATSGTENTEAFF. The chain links TRBV2 to TRBJ1-1, with 7 bases lining up with TRBD1. The CDR3 contains 13 residues. The germline V gene has CDR1 SNHLY and CDR2 FYNNEI. Trimming at V came to 10 bases and at J to 1 base, leaving 6 bases not matched to a gene.

The J gene is TRBJ2-2, the V gene TRBV4-2; TRBD2 agrees at 8 bases. The CDR3 length is 16 residues. J was trimmed by 6 bases and V by 0 bases; bases with no gene match: 6. From germline, CDR1 is LGHNA and CDR2 YNFKEQ. The CDR3 DNA is TGTGCCAGCAGCCAAGAGGGTCTAGCGGGCCCCGGGGAGCTGTTTTTT. Its translation is CASSQEGLAGPGELFF.

The V and J genes are TRBV10-3 and TRBJ2-3; no firm D call. The CDR3 totals 15 residues. V lost 3 bases and J lost 2, with 12 bases in between. Looked up from germline, CDR1 is ENHRY and CDR2 is SYGVKD. CDR3 nucleotide sequence: TGTGCCATCAGTGATTACTCCCTCACCACAGATACGCAGTATTTT. Encoded protein: CAISDYSLTTDTQYF.

The chain joins TRBV4-3 to TRBJ2-5; a possible D gene is TRBD1 (8 bases). Germline V gene lookup returns CDR1 LGHNA and CDR2 YSLEER. This CDR3 contains 15 residues. Between the trimmed V and J ends, which lost 9 bases and 4 bases, there was a span of 21 bases. CDR3 loop: CARGQGAGVVETQYF. In nucleotides, the CDR3 is TGCGCCAGAGGCCAGGGGGCGGGGGTTGTAGAGACCCAGTACTTC.

On this clone: The identical CDR3 is also encoded by other nucleotide sequences in the sample. This chain connects TRBV4-3 to TRBJ2-1; D call uncertain. Germline V gene data show CDR1 as LGHNA and CDR2 as YSLEER. The CDR3 runs 15 residues. V was pared by 0 bases and J by 0 bases, with 6 bases between. In DNA form, the CDR3 reads TGCGCCAGCAGCCAAGATTGGAGCTCCTACAATGAGCAGTTCTTC. Translation gives CASSQDWSSYNEQFF.

The chain links TRBV5-4 to TRBJ2-1; D is possibly TRBD2 (5 bases). CDR3 length: 14 residues. Germline values: CDR1 SGHNT, CDR2 YYREEE (reference sequence). The V and J ends lost 4 bases and 5 bases respectively, with 13 bases between them. The CDR3 DNA sequence: TGTGCCAGCAGCGGGCTAGCAAAGGACAATGAGCAGTTCTTC. Amino acid sequence: CASSGLAKDNEQFF.

The chain combines TRBV2 with TRBJ2-3, with D perhaps TRBD1 (6 bases). The CDR3 runs 11 residues. Germline values: CDR1 SNHLY, CDR2 FYNNEI. V lost 9 bases and J 9 bases, leaving 13 bases between the germline ends. CDR3 region: CARGNQGTQYF. The CDR3 DNA sequence: TGTGCCAGGGGCAACCAGGGGACGCAGTATTTT.

V is TRBV19 and J is TRBJ1-2; TRBD1 matches at 7 bases. Germline V gene data show CDR1 as LNHDA and CDR2 as SQIVND (reference sequence). The CDR3 sequence is 13 residues long. The junction had 7 bases not matched to a gene; V was cut back by 6 bases and J by 6 bases. The DNA for the CDR3 is TGTGCCAGTAGGATAACAGGGGAGGATGGCTACACCTTC. It specifies CASRITGEDGYTF.

The rearrangement links TRBV27 to TRBJ2-1, with 10 bases matching TRBD2. CDR3 length equals 17 residues. Unmatched junction bases numbered 5, after V lost 3 bases and J lost 0 bases. CDR1 is MNHEY, CDR2 SMNVEV, per germline (reference sequence). The CDR3 spells CASSLFSGGSSYNEQFF. In nucleotides, the CDR3 is TGTGCCAGCAGTTTGTTTAGCGGGGGGTCCTCCTACAATGAGCAGTTCTTC.

This sequence joins TRBV4-1 and TRBJ1-4; D unresolved. The V and J ends lost 3 bases and 4 bases respectively, with 12 bases between them. Germline lookup yields CDR1 MGHRA and CDR2 YSYEKL. The CDR3 has 15 amino acids. The CDR3, as DNA: TGCGCCAGCAGCCAGGCCACAGAAATTAATGAAAAACTGTTTTTT. This encodes CASSQATEINEKLFF.

This chain connects TRBV6-6 to TRBJ1-6; the match to TRBD1 covers 9 bases. Germline V gene data show CDR1 as MNHNY and CDR2 as SVGAGI (reference sequence). J gave up 10 bases and V 5 bases, and 12 bases lay outside the gene matches. This CDR3 contains 16 residues. The DNA of the CDR3 is TGTGCCAGCAGTCGAAACAACAGGGGGCCTAAATCACCCCTCCACTTT. This translates into CASSRNNRGPKSPLHF.

The V and J genes are TRBV27 and TRBJ2-7, with 7 positions matching TRBD2. Germline CDR1 MNHEY, CDR2 SMNVEV (reference sequence). The CDR3 length is 14 residues. Germline trimming cut 5 bases from V and 7 bases from J; bases unmatched to any gene: 11. The CDR3 is CASSVAGTTGEQYF. The CDR3 nucleotides are TGTGCCAGCAGTGTGGCCGGGACTACCGGTGAGCAGTACTTC.

The CDR3: CASSLSQGWFTEAFF. The CDR3 nucleotides are TGTGCCAGCAGTTTATCACAGGGGTGGTTTACTGAAGCTTTCTTT. The V call is TRBV28, the J call TRBJ1-1; TRBD1 agrees at 7 bases. V shed 1 base, J shed 5 bases, and the junction held 7 bases outside the gene matches. The CDR3 is 15 amino acids. CDR1 MDHEN and CDR2 SYDVKM come from the germline V gene. Variable domain in full (rest from reference TRBV28 and TRBJ1-1): DVKVTQSSRYLVKRTGEKVFLECVQDMDHENMFWYRQDPGLGLRLIYFSYDVKMKEKGDIPEGYSVSREKKERFSLILESASTNQTSMYLCASSLSQGWFTEAFFGQGTRLTVV.

The chain has TRBV5-1 and TRBJ2-1, with 11 bases lining up with TRBD1. Germline V gives CDR1 SGHRS, CDR2 YFSETQ. The CDR3 runs 17 residues. With 4 bases clipped from V and 6 bases from J, the junction kept 12 bases outside the gene matches. The CDR3 DNA sequence: TGCGCCAGCAGCCAGCTGGACAGGGGGCATATAGGCAATGAGCAGTTCTTC. Its protein is CASSQLDRGHIGNEQFF.

This chain connects TRBV2 to TRBJ1-5; 8 bases agree with TRBD1. With 6 bases clipped from V and 6 bases from J, the junction kept 16 bases outside the gene matches. Germline V gives CDR1 SNHLY, CDR2 FYNNEI. The CDR3 loop spans 17 amino acids. The CDR3 DNA reads TGTGCCAGCAGGTCAGGACAGGGCGGTGGCGTGAGTCAGCCCCAGCATTTT. Translated, it gives CASRSGQGGGVSQPQHF.

The chain is built from TRBV4-1 and TRBJ1-2, with D possibly TRBD1 on 5 matching bases. CDR1 and CDR2 from the germline V gene are MGHRA and YSYEKL. The CDR3 totals 18 residues. Trimming shortened V by 1 base and J by 0 bases, and 18 bases separated the two germline ends. CDR3 DNA: TGCGCCAGCAGCCAAGCTGGGGGGGATGGAGCCCCTAACTATGGCTACACCTTC. Residues: CASSQAGGDGAPNYGYTF.

CDR3 DNA sequence: TGTGCCAGCAGCCTCCGGCGGTGGAACACTGAAGCTTTCTTT. As protein: CASSLRRWNTEAFF. The chain is built from TRBV5-6 and TRBJ1-1, with D unclear. Per germline, CDR1 SGHDT and CDR2 YYEEEE. The CDR3 has 14 residues. V was shortened by 4 bases and J by 1 base, with 11 bases between the two germline ends. The whole variable domain, filled in from reference TRBV5-6 and TRBJ1-1, reads DAGVTQSPTHLIKTRGQQVTLRCSPKSGHDTVSWYQQALGQGPQFIFQYYEEEERQRGNFPDRFSGHQFPNYSSELNVNALLLGDSALYLCASSLRRWNTEAFFGQGTRLTVV.

The chain is built from TRBV15 and TRBJ1-5, with D tentatively TRBD1 (6 bases). Per the germline V gene, CDR1 is LNHNV and CDR2 is YYDKDF (reference sequence). V shed 2 bases and J shed 5 bases, with 13 bases lying between them. The CDR3 contains 15 residues. The DNA for the CDR3 is TGTGCCACCAGCAGATATAAACAGGGATATCAGCCCCAGCATTTT. Protein: CATSRYKQGYQPQHF. Full variable domain (remainder filled in from reference TRBV15 and TRBJ1-5): DAMVIQNPRYQVTQFGKPVTLSCSQTLNHNVMYWYQQKSSQAPKLLFHYYDKDFNNEADTPDNFQSRRPNTSFCFLDIRSPGLGDTAMYLCATSRYKQGYQPQHFGDGTRLSIL.

The rearrangement joins TRBV5-4 to TRBJ2-7; D possibly corresponds to TRBD1 (6 bases). V lost 2 bases, J lost 3 bases, and 6 bases lay in between. This CDR3 contains 12 residues. Looked up from germline, CDR1 is SGHNT and CDR2 is YYREEE (reference sequence). CDR3 in DNA: TGTGCCAGCAGCTTACAGGGCTACGAGCAGTACTTC. It yields the protein CASSLQGYEQYF. Full variable domain (remainder filled in from reference TRBV5-4 and TRBJ2-7): ETGVTQSPTHLIKTRGQQVTLRCSSQSGHNTVSWYQQALGQGPQFIFQYYREEENGRGNFPPRFSGLQFPNYSSELNVNALELDDSALYLCASSLQGYEQYFGPGTRLTVT.

The rearrangement joins TRBV18 to TRBJ1-2, with D possibly being TRBD1 (6 bases). Germline CDR1 reads KGHSH; CDR2 reads LQKENI. This CDR3 is built from 15 residues. Trimming shortened V by 3 bases and J by 2 bases, and 13 bases separated the two germline ends. The CDR3 bases are TGTGCCAGCTCACCGTTGACAGGAGCCAACTATGGCTACACCTTC. Its translation: CASSPLTGANYGYTF.

The chain couples TRBV18 to TRBJ1-1; D is possibly TRBD1 (6 bases). V was cut by 2 bases and J by 1 base, with 11 bases left in between. The CDR3 spans 15 residues. Germline-derived CDR1 and CDR2 are KGHSH and LQKENI. The CDR3 here is CASSPKGHSNTEAFF. The CDR3 DNA reads TGTGCCAGCTCACCAAAGGGACATTCGAACACTGAAGCTTTCTTT. The full variable domain, its missing parts supplied by reference TRBV18 and TRBJ1-1, is NAGVMQNPRHLVRRRGQEARLRCSPMKGHSHVYWYRQLPEEGLKFMVYLQKENIIDESGMPKERFSAEFPKEGPSILRIQQVVRGDSAAYFCASSPKGHSNTEAFFGQGTRLTVV.

The chain joins TRBV5-1 to TRBJ1-3; D remains unclear. There are 14 residues in the CDR3. Germline CDR1 is SGHRS and CDR2 is YFSETQ. V lost 4 bases to trimming and J lost 4 bases, with 12 bases between them. Here the CDR3 DNA reads TGCGCCAGCAGCCCGGGGTTGGAGGGAAACACCATATATTTT. Its translation is CASSPGLEGNTIYF. Based on the CDR3 plus reference TRBV5-1 and TRBJ1-3, the full variable domain is KAGVTQTPRYLIKTRGQQVTLSCSPISGHRSVSWYQQTPGQGLQFLFEYFSETQRNKGNFPGRFSGRQFSNSRSEMNVSTLELGDSALYLCASSPGLEGNTIYFGEGSWLTVV.